The next 22 T cell receptor beta chains were all read from a single sample in a study of blood T cells in healthy people across ages. A second PCR of about 7 to 12 cycles used a sample-barcoded 5' primer and a J-beta primer mix. A single record per CDR3 protein comes from TCRdb applying MiXCR to the 5' RACE reads. The data show hundreds of thousands of distinct CDR3 sequences, with more than 40% seen just once and more than 20% held by the top ten. The sequenced sample consisted of blood. All receptors come from an older woman in good health.

This sequence joins TRBV6-5 and TRBJ1-2; no clear D gene. Trimming stripped 0 bases from V and 9 bases from J, with 11 bases between. Per germline, CDR1 MNHEY and CDR2 SVGAGI. The CDR3 length is 13 residues. CDR3 DNA sequence: TGTGCCAGCAGTTACTCTGGGCAGACGAGCTACACCTTC. This translates into CASSYSGQTSYTF.

In the case of this clonotype: A much larger clone is a single base away; this may be a read error. The rearrangement links TRBV7-8 to TRBJ2-1; D may be TRBD2 (6 bases). The last part of the DNA fits TRBJ2-7 better; the J call may be wrong. The CDR3 is made up of 16 amino acids. The germline V gene has CDR1 SGHVS and CDR2 FQNEAQ. CDR3 loop: CASSLPGTLFYNEQYF. The CDR3 DNA reads TGTGCCAGCAGCTTACCAGGGACTCTGTTTTACAATGAGCAGTACTTC.

V gene TRBV6-1 combines with J gene TRBJ1-4; D is uncertain. V dropped 2 bases and J dropped 10 bases, with 8 bases sitting between them. The CDR3 has 12 amino acids. Germline CDR1 MNHNS, CDR2 SASEGT. CDR3 in amino acids: CASSEMGGKLFF. In DNA form, the CDR3 reads TGTGCCAGCAGTGAAATGGGAGGAAAACTGTTTTTT.

This clonotype has more than one count but fewer than ten. The rearrangement uses TRBV12-3 or TRBV12-4 and TRBJ1-1; D call uncertain. V was trimmed by 6 bases and J by 0 bases, leaving 8 bases between them. This CDR3 comprises 13 residues. The CDR3 region has the DNA TGTGCCAGCAGCTTACCCTTGAACACTGAAGCTTTCTTT. Residues: CASSLPLNTEAFF.

The V call is TRBV27, the J call TRBJ2-1, with TRBD2 matching over 13 bases. The junction had 9 bases not matched to a gene; V was cut back by 6 bases and J by 7 bases. There are 16 residues in the CDR3. Germline V gene sequence: CDR1 MNHEY, CDR2 SMNVEV (reference sequence). CDR3 DNA sequence: TGTGCCAGCAGAATTAGACTAGCGGGAGGATCAAATGAGCAGTTCTTC. Translating it yields CASRIRLAGGSNEQFF.

This clonotype has a count of ten or more. This chain joins TRBV12-3 or TRBV12-4 and TRBJ1-2, with a tentative D call TRBD1 (6 bases). There are 14 residues in the CDR3. V gave up 7 bases and J gave up 4 bases, with 16 bases separating them. DNA of the CDR3: TGTGCCAGCATTATATCACAGGGTAGCTATGGCTACACCTTC. This gives the protein CASIISQGSYGYTF.

This chain connects TRBV6-5 to TRBJ2-1; D uncertain. CDR3 size: 15 residues. CDR1 and CDR2 from the germline V gene are MNHEY and SVGAGI. V gave up 5 bases and J gave up 3 bases, with 14 bases separating them. The CDR3 DNA follows: TGTGCCAGCAGTGAAGTACGAGCTAACTACAATGAGCAGTTCTTC. It specifies CASSEVRANYNEQFF.

The chain combines TRBV7-2 with TRBJ2-5; D possibly corresponds to TRBD1 (5 bases). V was trimmed by 1 base and J by 2 bases, leaving 14 bases between them. Germline CDR1 reads SGHTA; CDR2 reads FQGNSA. This CDR3 has 16 amino acids. The CDR3 DNA sequence: TGTGCCAGCAGCTTAGATTACCCGGCAGGGCAAGAGACCCAGTACTTC. Encoded protein: CASSLDYPAGQETQYF.

The table lists this clonotype with a few counts. The chain links TRBV3-1 to TRBJ2-4; D not certain. The DNA matches TRBJ2-5 better at its end, which makes the J call doubtful. This CDR3 comprises 14 residues. CDR1 is LGHDT and CDR2 is YNNKEL in the germline V gene (reference sequence). CDR3 coding DNA: TGTGCCAGCAGCCAAGGGCAAGGGTGGGAGACCCAGTACTTC. It encodes CASSQGQGWETQYF.

The chain uses TRBV18 and TRBJ1-1, with D possibly TRBD1 on 5 matching bases. The CDR3 is 15 residues long. Deletions cut 6 bases from V and 2 bases from J, with 16 bases between. Germline CDR1 is KGHSH and CDR2 is LQKENI. CDR3 region: CASSQAGTDNTEAFF. The CDR3, as DNA: TGTGCCAGCTCGCAAGCCGGGACGGATAACACTGAAGCTTTCTTT.

The chain combines TRBV21-1 with TRBJ1-5; TRBD1 is taken as the D call from the table, unchecked against the DNA. TRBV21-1 is given as a pseudogene. This CDR3 has 18 amino acids. DNA for the CDR3: TGTGCCAGCACCAACCCCGGGACAGGGCGTTATAGCAATCAGCCCCAGCATTTT. Protein product: CASTNPGTGRYSNQPQHF.

This clonotype has a single count. This may be a read error, as it is one base from a much larger clone. The chain links TRBV9 to TRBJ2-5; D possibly corresponds to TRBD1 (6 bases). Germline assignment: CDR1 SGDLS and CDR2 YYNGEE. The CDR3 has 13 residues. Trimming removed 1 base from V and 11 bases from J, with 15 bases in between. This CDR3 reads CASSVRETGKQYF. The CDR3 region has the DNA TGTGCCAGCAGCGTACGAGAAACAGGGAAACAGTACTTC.

The sample holds a few counts of this clonotype. V usage is TRBV5-4 and J usage is TRBJ2-7; the match to TRBD1 covers 9 bases. The J call may be wrong; the DNA end is better matched by TRBJ2-5. CDR1 is SGHNT, CDR2 YYREEE, per germline (reference sequence). The CDR3 consists of 15 residues. CDR3 sequence (DNA): TGTGCCAGCAGCCCCCCGGGGACAGGGACGGAGACCCAGTACTTC. It codes for CASSPPGTGTETQYF.

On this clonotype itself: A much larger clone is a single base away; this may be a read error. This sequence joins TRBV5-1 and TRBJ2-5; maybe TRBD1 (6 bases). The germline V gene has CDR1 SGHRS and CDR2 YFSETQ. The CDR3 has 13 residues. The CDR3 nucleotides read TGCGCCGGCAGACAGGCAGGGGCGGAAGAGCAGTACTTC. It translates to CAGRQAGAEEQYF. The variable domain in full, completed from reference TRBV5-1 and TRBJ2-5, reads KAGVTQTPRYLIKTRGQQVTLSCSPISGHRSVSWYQQTPGQGLQFLFEYFSETQRNKGNFPGRFSGRQFSNSRSEMNVSTLELGDSALYLCAGRQAGAEEQYFGPGTRLLVL.

V and J are TRBV10-2 and TRBJ2-1, with D unresolved. CDR1 and CDR2 from the germline V gene are WSHSY and SAAADI. This CDR3 is 15 amino acids long. V lost 0 bases, J lost 7 bases, and 13 bases lay in between. The CDR3 here is CASSESPSRRNEQFF. DNA of the CDR3: TGCGCCAGCAGTGAGTCGCCTAGTCGTAGGAATGAGCAGTTCTTC.

About this clonotype itself: The junction departs from germline at one end; a sequencing error may be responsible. The V and J genes are TRBV3-1 and TRBJ1-2, with D hard to call. The CDR3 runs 11 residues. CDR1 and CDR2 from the germline V gene are LGHDT and YNNKEL (reference sequence). CDR3 protein: CASSARFGYTF. CDR3 nucleotides: TGCGCCAGCAGCGCCCGATTTGGCTACACCTTC.

This clonotype was seen many times. The rearrangement links TRBV9 to TRBJ2-1; D might be TRBD2 (6 bases). Germline V gives CDR1 SGDLS, CDR2 YYNGEE. The V end lost 0 bases, the J end lost 0 bases, and 7 bases lay between the germline ends. The CDR3 has 15 amino acids. The CDR3 spells CASSVGGNSYNEQFF. CDR3 sequence (DNA): TGTGCCAGCAGCGTAGGCGGGAACTCCTACAATGAGCAGTTCTTC.

The sample holds many counts of this clonotype. In DNA form, the CDR3 reads TGCAGTGCAGAGCGGGGGGCTCAACTCAATGAGCAGTTCTTC. This translates into CSAERGAQLNEQFF. The chain has TRBV20-1 and TRBJ2-1; 9 positions agree with TRBD2. Trimming removed 6 bases from V and 6 bases from J; junction bases left unmatched: 9. The CDR3 extends over 14 amino acids. The germline CDR1 and CDR2 sequences are DFQATT and SNEGSKA (reference sequence).

Comments on this clonotype: Relative to the germline gene, one junction end is altered; a read error may explain this. The chain couples TRBV7-2 to TRBJ2-3; D is perhaps TRBD1 (5 bases). The germline CDR1 and CDR2 sequences are SGHTA and FQGNSA. The CDR3 consists of 14 residues. The CDR3 DNA is TGTGCCAACAGCTTGGGGCGGTCCACAGATACGCAGTATTTT. Amino acids: CANSLGRSTDTQYF.

This clonotype was observed a few times. The chain links TRBV5-4 to TRBJ2-7, with 14 nucleotides matching TRBD2. The V segment lost 4 bases and the J segment 3 bases; nucleotides outside the gene matches: 9. This CDR3 comprises 17 residues. Germline V gene data show CDR1 as SGHNT and CDR2 as YYREEE (reference sequence). CDR3 sequence (DNA): TGTGCCAGCAGCCCCGGACTAGCGGGGGGCGTCTTCTACGAGCAGTACTTC. It yields the protein CASSPGLAGGVFYEQYF.

The rearrangement joins TRBV20-1 to TRBJ2-5; 14 nucleotides agree with TRBD2. The DNA end is more similar to TRBJ2-7, so the J call may be wrong. CDR1 is DFQATT and CDR2 is SNEGSKA in the germline V gene (reference sequence). The CDR3 has 16 amino acids. This CDR3 reads CSARDSGTSGGYEQYF. CDR3 DNA: TGCAGTGCTAGAGATTCGGGGACTAGCGGGGGCTACGAGCAGTACTTC.

Only one count was recorded for this clonotype. The V call is TRBV6-5, the J call TRBJ2-7; TRBD1 matches at 7 bases. Germline trimming cut 6 bases from V and 0 bases from J; bases unmatched to any gene: 8. There are 15 residues in the CDR3. CDR1 is MNHEY and CDR2 is SVGAGI in the germline V gene. CDR3 in DNA: TGTGCCAGCAGCCGGTTTAGGGACAGCTCCTACGAGCAGTACTTC. Protein sequence: CASSRFRDSSYEQYF.